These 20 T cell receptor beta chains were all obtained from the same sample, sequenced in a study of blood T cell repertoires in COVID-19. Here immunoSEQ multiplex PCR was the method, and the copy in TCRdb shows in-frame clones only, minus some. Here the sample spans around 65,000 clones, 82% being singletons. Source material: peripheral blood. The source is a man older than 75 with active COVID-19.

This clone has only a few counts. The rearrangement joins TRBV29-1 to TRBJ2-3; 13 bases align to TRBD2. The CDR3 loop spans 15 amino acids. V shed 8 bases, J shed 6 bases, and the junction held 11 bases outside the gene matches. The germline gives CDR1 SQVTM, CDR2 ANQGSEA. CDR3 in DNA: TGCAGCTTCGGACTAGCGGGAGCCCGAGGGGATACGCAGTATTTT. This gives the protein CSFGLAGARGDTQYF.

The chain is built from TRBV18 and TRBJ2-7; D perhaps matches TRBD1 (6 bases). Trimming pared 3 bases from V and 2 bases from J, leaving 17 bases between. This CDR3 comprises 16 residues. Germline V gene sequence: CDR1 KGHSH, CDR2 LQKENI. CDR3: CASSPIQGARTYEQYF. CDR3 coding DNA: TGTGCCAGCTCACCCATACAGGGAGCTCGAACCTACGAGCAGTACTTC.

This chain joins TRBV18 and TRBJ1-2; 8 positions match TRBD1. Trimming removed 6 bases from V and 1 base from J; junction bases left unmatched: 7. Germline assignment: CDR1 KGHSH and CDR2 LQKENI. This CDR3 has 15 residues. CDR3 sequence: CASSLTGVINYGYTF. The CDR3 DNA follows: TGTGCCAGCTCTTTGACAGGGGTAATTAACTATGGCTACACCTTC.

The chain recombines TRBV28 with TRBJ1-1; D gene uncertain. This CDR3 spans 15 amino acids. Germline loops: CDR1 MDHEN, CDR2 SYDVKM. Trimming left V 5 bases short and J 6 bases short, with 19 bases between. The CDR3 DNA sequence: TGTGCCAGCAGTCCTAGGGAGGGTTGGAGGTCTGAAGCTTTCTTT. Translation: CASSPREGWRSEAFF.

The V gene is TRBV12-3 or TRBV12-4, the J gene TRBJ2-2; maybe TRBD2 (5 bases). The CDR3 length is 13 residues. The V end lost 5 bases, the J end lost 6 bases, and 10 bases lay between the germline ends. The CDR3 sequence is CASSRRGSGELFF. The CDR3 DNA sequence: TGTGCCAGCAGTCGGCGCGGGTCCGGGGAGCTGTTTTTT.

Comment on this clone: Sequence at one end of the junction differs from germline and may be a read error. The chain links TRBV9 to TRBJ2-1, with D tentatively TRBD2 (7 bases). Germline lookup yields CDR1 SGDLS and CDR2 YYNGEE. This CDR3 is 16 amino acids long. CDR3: CASSGIAGGRDNQQFF. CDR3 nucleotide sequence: TGTGCCAGCAGCGGGATAGCGGGTGGGCGGGACAATCAGCAGTTCTTC.

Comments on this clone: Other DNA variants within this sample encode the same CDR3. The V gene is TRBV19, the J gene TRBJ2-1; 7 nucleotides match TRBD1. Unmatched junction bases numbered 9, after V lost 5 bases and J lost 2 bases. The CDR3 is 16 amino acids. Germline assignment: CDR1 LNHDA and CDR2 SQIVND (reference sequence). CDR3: CASSSRTGGTYNEQFF. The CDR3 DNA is TGTGCCAGTAGTTCGCGGACAGGCGGTACCTACAATGAGCAGTTCTTC.

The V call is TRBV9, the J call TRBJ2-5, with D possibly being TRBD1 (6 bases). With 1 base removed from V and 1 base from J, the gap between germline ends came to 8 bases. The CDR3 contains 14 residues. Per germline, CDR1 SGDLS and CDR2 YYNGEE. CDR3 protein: CASSVSTGQETQYF. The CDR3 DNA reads TGTGCCAGCAGCGTATCGACAGGCCAAGAGACCCAGTACTTC.

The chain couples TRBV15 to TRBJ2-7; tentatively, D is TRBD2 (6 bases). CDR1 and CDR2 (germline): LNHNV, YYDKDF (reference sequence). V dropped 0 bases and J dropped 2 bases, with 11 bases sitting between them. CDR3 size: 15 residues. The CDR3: CATSRDGTPTYEQYF. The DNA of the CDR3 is TGTGCCACCAGCAGAGACGGGACTCCCACCTACGAGCAGTACTTC.

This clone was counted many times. CDR3 DNA sequence: TGTGCCACCAGTGCTTCCGGGACAGGGGGCCGGGAGACCCAGTACTTC. This encodes CATSASGTGGRETQYF. The chain has TRBV24-1 and TRBJ2-5, with 12 bases identical to TRBD1. This CDR3 region has 16 residues. Germline V gives CDR1 KGHDR, CDR2 SFDVKD. Trimming removed 5 bases from V and 5 bases from J; junction bases left unmatched: 8.

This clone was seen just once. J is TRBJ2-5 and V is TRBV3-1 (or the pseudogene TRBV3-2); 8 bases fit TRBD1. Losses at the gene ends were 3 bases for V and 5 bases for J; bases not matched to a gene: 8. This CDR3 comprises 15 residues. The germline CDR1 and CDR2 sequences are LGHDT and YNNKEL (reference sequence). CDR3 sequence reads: CASSHYGQGFETQYF. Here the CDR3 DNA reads TGTGCCAGCAGCCATTATGGACAGGGTTTCGAGACCCAGTACTTC.

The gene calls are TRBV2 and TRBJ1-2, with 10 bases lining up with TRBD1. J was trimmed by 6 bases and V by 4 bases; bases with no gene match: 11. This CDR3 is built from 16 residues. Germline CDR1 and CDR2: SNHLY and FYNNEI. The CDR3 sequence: CASSVNADRGRNGYTF. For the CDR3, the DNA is TGTGCCAGCAGTGTTAACGCTGACAGGGGGCGGAATGGCTACACCTTC.

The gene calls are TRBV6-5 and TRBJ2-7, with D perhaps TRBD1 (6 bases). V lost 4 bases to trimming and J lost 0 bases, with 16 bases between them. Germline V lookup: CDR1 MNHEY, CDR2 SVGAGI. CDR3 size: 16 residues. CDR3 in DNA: TGTGCCAGCAGTTCCATACAGGGAAGGCGCTCCTACGAGCAGTACTTC. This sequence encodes CASSSIQGRRSYEQYF.

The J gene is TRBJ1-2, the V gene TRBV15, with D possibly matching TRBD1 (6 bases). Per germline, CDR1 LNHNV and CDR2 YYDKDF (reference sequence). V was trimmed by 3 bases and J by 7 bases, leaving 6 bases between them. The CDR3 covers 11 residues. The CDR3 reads CATSRDSGYTF. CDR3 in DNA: TGTGCCACCAGCAGGGACAGTGGCTACACCTTC.

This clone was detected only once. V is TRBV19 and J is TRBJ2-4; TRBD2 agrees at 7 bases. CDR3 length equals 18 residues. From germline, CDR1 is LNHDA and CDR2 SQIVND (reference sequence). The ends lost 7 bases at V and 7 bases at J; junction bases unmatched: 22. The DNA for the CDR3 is TGTGCCAGTAAAGGGGACCCTAGCGGCTACAGTGTTGGGAACATTCAGTACTTC. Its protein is CASKGDPSGYSVGNIQYF. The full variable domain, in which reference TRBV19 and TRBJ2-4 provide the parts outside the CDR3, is DGGITQSPKYLFRKEGQNVTLSCEQNLNHDAMYWYRQDPGQGLRLIYYSQIVNDFQKGDIAEGYSVSREKKESFPLTVTSAQKNPTAFYLCASKGDPSGYSVGNIQYFGAGTRLSVL.

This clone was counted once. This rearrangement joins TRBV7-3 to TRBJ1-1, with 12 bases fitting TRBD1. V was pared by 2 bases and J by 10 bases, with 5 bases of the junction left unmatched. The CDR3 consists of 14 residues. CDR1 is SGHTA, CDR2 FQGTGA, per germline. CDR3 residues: CASSLSGQGAIAFF. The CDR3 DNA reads TGTGCCAGCAGCTTATCGGGACAGGGGGCGATAGCTTTCTTT.

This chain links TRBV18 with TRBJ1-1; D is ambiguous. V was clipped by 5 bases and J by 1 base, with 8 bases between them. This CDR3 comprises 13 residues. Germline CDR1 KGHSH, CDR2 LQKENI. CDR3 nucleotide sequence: TGTGCCAGCTCAGGCAGGTCGAACACTGAAGCTTTCTTT. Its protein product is CASSGRSNTEAFF.

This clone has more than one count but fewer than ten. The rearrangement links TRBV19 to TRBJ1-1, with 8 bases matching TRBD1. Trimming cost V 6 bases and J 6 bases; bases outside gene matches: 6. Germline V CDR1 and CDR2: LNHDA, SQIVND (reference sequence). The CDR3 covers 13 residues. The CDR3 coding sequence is TGTGCCAGTAGGTCAGGGGGCGTGGCTGAAGCTTTCTTT. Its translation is CASRSGGVAEAFF.

CDR3 loop: CSAKERDTQYF. The DNA of the CDR3 is TGCAGTGCGAAGGAGCGGGATACGCAGTATTTT. The chain links TRBV20-1 to TRBJ2-3; a weak D match, TRBD2 (5 bases). The CDR3 spans 11 residues. Germline lookup yields CDR1 DFQATT and CDR2 SNEGSKA (reference sequence). The V gene lost 6 bases and the J gene lost 6 bases, with 10 bases spanning the gap.

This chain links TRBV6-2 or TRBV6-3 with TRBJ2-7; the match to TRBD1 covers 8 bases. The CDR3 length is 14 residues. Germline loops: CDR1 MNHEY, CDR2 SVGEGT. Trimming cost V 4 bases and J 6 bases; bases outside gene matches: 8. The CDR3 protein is CASSFTGGSGEQYF. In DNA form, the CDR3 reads TGTGCCAGCAGTTTCACAGGGGGATCGGGCGAGCAGTACTTC.